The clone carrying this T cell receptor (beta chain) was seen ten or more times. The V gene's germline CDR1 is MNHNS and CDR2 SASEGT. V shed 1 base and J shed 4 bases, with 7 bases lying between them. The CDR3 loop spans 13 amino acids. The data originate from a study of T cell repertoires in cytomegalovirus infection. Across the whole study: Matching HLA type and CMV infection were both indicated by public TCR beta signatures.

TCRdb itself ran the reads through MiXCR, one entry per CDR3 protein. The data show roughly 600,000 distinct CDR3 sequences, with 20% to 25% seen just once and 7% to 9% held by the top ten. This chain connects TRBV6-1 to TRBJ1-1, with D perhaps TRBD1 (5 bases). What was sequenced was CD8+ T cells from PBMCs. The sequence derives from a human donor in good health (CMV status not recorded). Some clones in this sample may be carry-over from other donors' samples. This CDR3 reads CASSEVGTTEAFF. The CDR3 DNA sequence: TGTGCCAGCAGTGAAGTCGGGACCACTGAAGCTTTCTTT.